Following are 15 T cell receptor beta chains from one sample sequenced in a study of T-cell memory formation after mild COVID-19. TCRdb reprocessed the 5' RACE reads via MiXCR and lists one record per CDR3 protein. The sample consists of approximately 400,000 distinct CDR3 sequences, 24% of them appearing once. The sequencing input was PBMCs or a T cell subset sorted from them (not recorded which). Receptors originate from an adult woman who had mild COVID-19 (a few samples of this study predate the infection). Cell type and time point are not known.

The V gene is TRBV12-3 or TRBV12-4, the J gene TRBJ1-3; D unresolved. This CDR3 region has 16 residues. The V end was cut by 3 bases, the J end by 4 bases, with 16 bases between. CDR3 loop: CASSFGSRIGGNTIYF. CDR3 bases: TGTGCCAGCAGTTTTGGAAGTAGGATTGGCGGAAACACCATATATTTT.

This clonotype was observed a few times. The chain joins TRBV5-6 to TRBJ2-1; D gene uncertain. The CDR3 has 13 amino acids. V was pared by 4 bases and J by 6 bases, with 11 bases between. Germline CDR1 SGHDT, CDR2 YYEEEE. CDR3 DNA sequence: TGTGCCAGCAGCCGACGGATTATCAATGAGCAGTTCTTC. As protein: CASSRRIINEQFF.

This clonotype was recorded a few times. DNA for the CDR3: TGCGCCAGCAGCTTGGATGCTTGGGGGACCCTGAAAGAGACCCAGTACTTC. Translation: CASSLDAWGTLKETQYF. The rearrangement uses TRBV5-1 and TRBJ2-5; either TRBD1 or TRBD2 may fit D (5 bases each). Germline loops: CDR1 SGHRS, CDR2 YFSETQ. V shed 0 bases and J shed 3 bases, with 18 bases lying between them. The CDR3 loop spans 17 amino acids.

This clonotype was seen only a few times. The genes are TRBV12-3 or TRBV12-4 and TRBJ2-1; 7 bases line up with TRBD1. The CDR3 consists of 11 residues. The V and J ends lost 5 bases and 10 bases, in that order; junction bases with no gene match: 2. The CDR3 here is CASSTGEEQFF. As DNA, the CDR3 is TGTGCCAGCAGTACAGGGGAGGAGCAGTTCTTC.

The J gene is TRBJ2-7, the V gene TRBV5-5; TRBD1 agrees at 7 bases. J gave up 0 bases and V 5 bases, and 8 bases lay outside the gene matches. Germline V gives CDR1 SGHKS, CDR2 YYEKEE (reference sequence). This CDR3 contains 15 residues. This CDR3 is CASRPGTANSYEQYF. For the CDR3, the DNA is TGTGCCAGCAGGCCCGGGACAGCCAACTCCTACGAGCAGTACTTC.

The chain employs TRBV4-3 and TRBJ2-5; 7 nucleotides agree with TRBD2. Looked up from germline, CDR1 is LGHNA and CDR2 is YSLEER. The CDR3 totals 15 residues. The ends lost 0 bases at V and 6 bases at J; junction bases unmatched: 7. The CDR3 DNA reads as TGCGCCAGCAGCCAAGAGGAGGGAGGGAGTCAGACCCAGTACTTC. Protein sequence: CASSQEEGGSQTQYF.

This rearrangement joins TRBV6-1 to TRBJ2-5; D possibly corresponds to TRBD2 (6 bases). V gave up 5 bases and J gave up 6 bases, with 13 bases separating them. CDR1 is MNHNS and CDR2 is SASEGT in the germline V gene. There are 13 residues in the CDR3. The CDR3 sequence is CASSFPEGKTQYF. CDR3 in DNA: TGTGCCAGCAGTTTCCCGGAGGGGAAGACCCAGTACTTC.

There are a few counts of this clonotype. V usage is TRBV13 and J usage is TRBJ2-7, with 10 bases identical to TRBD2. This CDR3 has 18 amino acids. V shed 4 bases and J 0 bases; nucleotides not matched to a gene: 12. Germline loops: CDR1 PRHDT, CDR2 FYEKMQ (reference sequence). The CDR3 loop reads CASSSPVTSGKSSYEQYF. The CDR3 region has the DNA TGTGCCAGCAGCTCGCCGGTTACTAGCGGGAAGAGCTCCTACGAGCAGTACTTC.

This clonotype was seen more than once but under ten times. The chain employs TRBV11-2 and TRBJ2-1; 9 nucleotides align to TRBD1. Germline CDR1 SGHAT, CDR2 FQNNGV. The J segment lost 3 bases and the V segment lost 5 bases, leaving 5 bases of the junction unmatched. The CDR3 runs to 15 residues. The CDR3 coding sequence is TGTGCCAGCAGCACCACAGGGGGCTTCTACAATGAGCAGTTCTTC. It is translated as CASSTTGGFYNEQFF.

The DNA of the CDR3 is TGTGCCAGCAGTTTAGCAGGCCCCCCTCTCGACGAGCAGTACTTC. The encoded protein is CASSLAGPPLDEQYF. This chain links TRBV12-3 or TRBV12-4 with TRBJ2-7; no firm D call. V lost 0 bases and J 5 bases, leaving 14 bases between the germline ends. CDR3 size: 15 residues.

V gene TRBV29-1 combines with J gene TRBJ2-6, with 7 nucleotides matching TRBD1. There are 15 residues in the CDR3. V shed 6 bases and J 0 bases; nucleotides not matched to a gene: 5. Germline V lookup: CDR1 SQVTM, CDR2 ANQGSEA. CDR3 amino acids: CSVQGDISGANVLTF. For the CDR3, the DNA is TGCAGCGTCCAGGGGGATATCTCTGGGGCCAACGTCCTGACTTTC.

The rearrangement joins TRBV7-2 to TRBJ1-2; D not certain. Germline V gene lookup returns CDR1 SGHTA and CDR2 FQGNSA. This CDR3 contains 13 residues. V lost 7 bases to trimming and J lost 7 bases, with 16 bases between them. Written as DNA, the CDR3 is TGTGCCAGCACCGGCGGCCACGGGGTTGGCTACACCTTC. Translated, it gives CASTGGHGVGYTF.

The chain joins TRBV27 to TRBJ2-7; possibly TRBD1 or TRBD2 for D (5 bases each). The V end was cut by 0 bases, the J end by 0 bases, with 15 bases between. The CDR3 runs 17 residues. Germline V CDR1 and CDR2: MNHEY, SMNVEV (reference sequence). CDR3 sequence (DNA): TGTGCCAGCAGTTTATCGGCCGGGACCGCAAGCTCCTACGAGCAGTACTTC. Its translation is CASSLSAGTASSYEQYF.

The chain carries TRBV30 and TRBJ2-7; the D gene could be TRBD1 or TRBD2 (5 bases each). Germline CDR1 GTSNPN, CDR2 SVGIG (reference sequence). Trimming took 3 bases from V and 0 from J, leaving 18 bases between them. The CDR3 has 16 residues. CDR3 amino acids: CAWRGPLGRDSYEQYF. CDR3 bases: TGTGCCTGGAGAGGTCCGCTGGGACGGGACTCCTACGAGCAGTACTTC.

V gene TRBV7-9 combines with J gene TRBJ1-1; TRBD1 is a possible D gene (6 bases). The germline V and J ends were trimmed by 5 bases and 5 bases, with 15 bases remaining between them. CDR3 length: 14 residues. The germline V gene encodes CDR1 SEHNR and CDR2 FQNEAQ (reference sequence). CDR3 bases: TGTGCCAGCAGCCTTACAGGGTTGACGACTGAAGCTTTCTTT. This translates into CASSLTGLTTEAFF.